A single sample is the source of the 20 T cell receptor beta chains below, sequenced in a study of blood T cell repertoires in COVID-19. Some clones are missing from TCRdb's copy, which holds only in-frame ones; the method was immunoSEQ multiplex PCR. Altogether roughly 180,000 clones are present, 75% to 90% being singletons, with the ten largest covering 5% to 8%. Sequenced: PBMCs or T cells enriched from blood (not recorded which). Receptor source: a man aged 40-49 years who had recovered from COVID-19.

CDR3 DNA: TGTGCCAGCAGCCCCCTGGGAGCGGGGGACAGTTACAATGAGCAGTTCTTC. This gives the protein CASSPLGAGDSYNEQFF. The chain recombines TRBV7-3 with TRBJ2-1, with D maybe TRBD2 (8 bases). CDR3 length: 17 amino acids. Germline values: CDR1 SGHTA, CDR2 FQGTGA. Trimming removed 5 bases from V and 4 bases from J, with 21 bases in between. Full variable domain (missing parts from reference TRBV7-3 and TRBJ2-1): GAGVSQTPSNKVTEKGKYVELRCDPISGHTALYWYRQSLGQGPEFLIYFQGTGAADDSGLPNDRFFAVRPEGSVSTLKIQRTERGDSAVYLCASSPLGAGDSYNEQFFGPGTRLTVL.

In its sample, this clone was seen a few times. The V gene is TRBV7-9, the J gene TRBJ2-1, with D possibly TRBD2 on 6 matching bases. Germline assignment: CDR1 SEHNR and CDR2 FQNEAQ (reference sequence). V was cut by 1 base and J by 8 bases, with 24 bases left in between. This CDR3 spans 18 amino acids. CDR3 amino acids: CASSLVRDQGGSSDEQFF. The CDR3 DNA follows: TGTGCCAGCAGCTTAGTAAGAGATCAGGGCGGTTCTAGCGATGAGCAGTTCTTC.

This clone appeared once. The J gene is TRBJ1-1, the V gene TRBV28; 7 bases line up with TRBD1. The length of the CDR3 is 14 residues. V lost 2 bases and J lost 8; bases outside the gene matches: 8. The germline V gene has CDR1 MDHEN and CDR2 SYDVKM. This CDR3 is CASSLSQGVSEAFF. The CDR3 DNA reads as TGTGCCAGCAGTTTAAGTCAGGGGGTATCGGAAGCTTTCTTT. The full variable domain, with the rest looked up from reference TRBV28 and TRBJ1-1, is DVKVTQSSRYLVKRTGEKVFLECVQDMDHENMFWYRQDPGLGLRLIYFSYDVKMKEKGDIPEGYSVSREKKERFSLILESASTNQTSMYLCASSLSQGVSEAFFGQGTRLTVV.

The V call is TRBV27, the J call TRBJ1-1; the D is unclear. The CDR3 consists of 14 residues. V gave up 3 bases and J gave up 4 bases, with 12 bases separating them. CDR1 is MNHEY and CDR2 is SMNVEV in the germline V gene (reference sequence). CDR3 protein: CASSLSGRLTEAFF. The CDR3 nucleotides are TGTGCCAGCAGTTTGTCGGGGAGGCTCACTGAAGCTTTCTTT.

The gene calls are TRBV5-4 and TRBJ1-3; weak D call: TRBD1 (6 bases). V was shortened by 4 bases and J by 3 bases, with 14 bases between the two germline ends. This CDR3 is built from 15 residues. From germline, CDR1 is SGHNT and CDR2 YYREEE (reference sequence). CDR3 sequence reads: CASSSRGLYGNTIYF. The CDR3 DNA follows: TGTGCCAGCAGCAGCAGGGGTTTATATGGAAACACCATATATTTT.

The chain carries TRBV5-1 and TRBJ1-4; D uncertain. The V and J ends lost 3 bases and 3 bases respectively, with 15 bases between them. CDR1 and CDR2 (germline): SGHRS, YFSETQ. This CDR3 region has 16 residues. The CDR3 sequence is CASSSSRGGANEKLFF. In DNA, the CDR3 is TGCGCCAGCAGCTCCAGTCGCGGAGGAGCTAATGAAAAACTGTTTTTT.

DNA of the CDR3: TGCGCCAGCAGCCCACAATGGGGCCCGAACACTGAAGCTTTCTTT. The encoded protein is CASSPQWGPNTEAFF. The rearrangement joins TRBV4-1 to TRBJ1-1; the D gene is possibly TRBD1 (5 bases). CDR1 MGHRA and CDR2 YSYEKL come from the germline V gene. V was pared by 4 bases and J by 1 base, with 13 bases between. The CDR3 sequence is 15 residues long.

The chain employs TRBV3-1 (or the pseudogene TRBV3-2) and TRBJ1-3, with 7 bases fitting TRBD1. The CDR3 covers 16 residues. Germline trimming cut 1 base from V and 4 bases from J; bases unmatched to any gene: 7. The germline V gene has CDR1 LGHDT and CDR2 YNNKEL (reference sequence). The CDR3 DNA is TGTGCCAGCAGCCAAGCCGGACAGGCGCCAGGAAACACCATATATTTT. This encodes CASSQAGQAPGNTIYF.

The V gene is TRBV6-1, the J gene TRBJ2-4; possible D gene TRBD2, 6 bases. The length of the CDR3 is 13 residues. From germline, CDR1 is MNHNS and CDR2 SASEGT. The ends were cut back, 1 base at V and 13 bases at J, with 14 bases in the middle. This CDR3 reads CASSEGPRDSQYF. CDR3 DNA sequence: TGTGCCAGCAGTGAAGGGCCCCGGGACTCCCAGTACTTC.

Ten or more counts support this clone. CDR3 loop: CASSGLAGGTDTQYF. The CDR3, as DNA: TGTGCCAGCAGTGGACTAGCGGGGGGCACAGATACGCAGTATTTT. The chain is built from TRBV6-4 and TRBJ2-3, with 12 nucleotides matching TRBD2. Trimming took 4 bases from V and 1 from J; bases not matched to a gene: 0. This CDR3 comprises 15 residues. Germline V gene sequence: CDR1 MRHNA, CDR2 SNTAGT.

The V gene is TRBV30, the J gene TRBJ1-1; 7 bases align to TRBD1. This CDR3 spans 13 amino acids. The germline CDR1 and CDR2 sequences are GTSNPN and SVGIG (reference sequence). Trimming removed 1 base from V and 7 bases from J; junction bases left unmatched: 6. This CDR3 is CAWSDRGSGEAFF. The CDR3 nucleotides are TGTGCCTGGAGTGACAGGGGCTCCGGTGAAGCTTTCTTT.

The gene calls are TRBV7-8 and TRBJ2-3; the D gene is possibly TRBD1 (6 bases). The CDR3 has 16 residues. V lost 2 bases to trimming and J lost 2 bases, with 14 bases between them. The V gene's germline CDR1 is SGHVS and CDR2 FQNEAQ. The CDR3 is CASSLLARGATDTQYF. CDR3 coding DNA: TGTGCCAGCAGCTTACTAGCCAGGGGAGCCACAGATACGCAGTATTTT.

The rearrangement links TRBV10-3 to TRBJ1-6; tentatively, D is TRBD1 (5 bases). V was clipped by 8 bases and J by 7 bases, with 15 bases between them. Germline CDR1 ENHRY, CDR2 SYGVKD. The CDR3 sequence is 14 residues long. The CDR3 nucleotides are TGTGCCATCGCCTTTGAGGCAGGGAATTCACCCCTCCACTTT. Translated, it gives CAIAFEAGNSPLHF.

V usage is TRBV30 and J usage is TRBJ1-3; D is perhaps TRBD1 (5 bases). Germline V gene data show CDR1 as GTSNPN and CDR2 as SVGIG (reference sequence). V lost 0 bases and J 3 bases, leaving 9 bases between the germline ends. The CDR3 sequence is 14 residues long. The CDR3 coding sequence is TGTGCCTGGAGTGTACGGGGGGGTGGAAACACCATATATTTT. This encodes CAWSVRGGGNTIYF.

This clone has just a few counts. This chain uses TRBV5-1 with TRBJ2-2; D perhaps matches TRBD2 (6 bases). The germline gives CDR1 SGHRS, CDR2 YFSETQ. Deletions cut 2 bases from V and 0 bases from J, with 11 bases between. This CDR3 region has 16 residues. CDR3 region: CASSFPGGSNTGELFF. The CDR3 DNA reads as TGCGCCAGCAGCTTCCCTGGGGGGTCGAACACCGGGGAGCTGTTTTTT.

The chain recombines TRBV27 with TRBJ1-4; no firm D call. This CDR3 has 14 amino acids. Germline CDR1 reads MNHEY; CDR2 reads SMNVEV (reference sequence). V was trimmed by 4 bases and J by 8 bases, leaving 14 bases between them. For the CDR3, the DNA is TGTGCCAGCAGTTCCCTTGAGGGTCCGGAAAAACTGTTTTTT. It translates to CASSSLEGPEKLFF.

The CDR3 DNA reads TGTGCCAGCAGCTTAAGTATGGGAGTTGTTGGAGAGACCCAGTACTTC. Translating gives CASSLSMGVVGETQYF. This chain links TRBV7-9 with TRBJ2-5, with D maybe TRBD2 (5 bases). V was trimmed by 2 bases and J by 4 bases, leaving 17 bases between them. The germline gives CDR1 SEHNR, CDR2 FQNEAQ (reference sequence). CDR3 size: 16 residues.

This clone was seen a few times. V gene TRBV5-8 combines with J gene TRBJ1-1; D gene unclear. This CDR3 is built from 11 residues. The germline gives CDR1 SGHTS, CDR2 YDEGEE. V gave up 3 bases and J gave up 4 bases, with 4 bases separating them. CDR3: CASSSFTEAFF. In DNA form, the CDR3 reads TGTGCCAGCAGCTCGTTCACTGAAGCTTTCTTT.

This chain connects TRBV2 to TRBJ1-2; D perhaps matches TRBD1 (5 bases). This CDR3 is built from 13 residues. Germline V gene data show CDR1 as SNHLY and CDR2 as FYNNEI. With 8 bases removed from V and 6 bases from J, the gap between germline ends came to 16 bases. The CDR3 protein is CASPEGRIDGYTF. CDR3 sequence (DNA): TGTGCCAGCCCGGAGGGGCGTATTGATGGCTACACCTTC.

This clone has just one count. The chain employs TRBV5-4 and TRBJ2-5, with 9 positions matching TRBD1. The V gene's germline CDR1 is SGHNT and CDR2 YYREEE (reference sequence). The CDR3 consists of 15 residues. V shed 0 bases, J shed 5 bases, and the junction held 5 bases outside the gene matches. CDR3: CASSLVQGAEETQYF. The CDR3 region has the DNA TGTGCCAGCAGCTTGGTACAGGGGGCGGAGGAGACCCAGTACTTC.